These 23 T cell receptor beta chains were sequenced from one sample in a study of blood T cell repertoires in COVID-19. Profiling relied on immunoSEQ multiplex PCR, and the TCRdb table lists in-frame clones only, not all of them. The data hold about 160,000 clones, with roughly 81% observed a single time. The specimen was peripheral blood. The source is a man aged 40-49 years who had recovered from COVID-19.

This chain connects TRBV4-1 to TRBJ1-5, with 8 positions matching TRBD1. Germline-derived CDR1 and CDR2 are MGHRA and YSYEKL. The CDR3 contains 14 residues. The trim removed 2 bases at V and 4 bases at J, leaving 1 base unmatched. The CDR3 loop is CASSQWDRNQPQHF. Here the CDR3 DNA reads TGCGCCAGCAGCCAATGGGACAGGAATCAGCCCCAGCATTTT.

V is TRBV19 and J is TRBJ2-1; 9 bases agree with TRBD1. The length of the CDR3 is 15 residues. The germline V gene encodes CDR1 LNHDA and CDR2 SQIVND (reference sequence). Trimming took 4 bases from V and 10 from J; bases not matched to a gene: 11. CDR3 amino acids: CASSSRDRESGEQFF. The CDR3 coding sequence is TGTGCCAGTAGTAGCCGGGACAGGGAATCGGGAGAGCAGTTCTTC.

V is TRBV4-1 and J is TRBJ2-1, with TRBD1 matching over 9 bases. CDR1 MGHRA and CDR2 YSYEKL come from the germline V gene. V lost 0 bases to trimming and J lost 9 bases; unmatched junction nucleotides: 3. CDR3 length: 14 amino acids. The CDR3 is CASSQETGGAEQFF. For the CDR3, the DNA is TGCGCCAGCAGCCAAGAAACAGGGGGCGCTGAGCAGTTCTTC.

The DNA for the CDR3 is TGTGCCAGCAGCTTAGTTAGCGGGAGGTCCTCGGGTGATACGCAGTATTTT. It encodes CASSLVSGRSSGDTQYF. V and J are TRBV13 and TRBJ2-3; the match to TRBD2 covers 10 bases. The germline CDR1 and CDR2 sequences are PRHDT and FYEKMQ (reference sequence). There are 17 residues in the CDR3. The junction had 10 bases not matched to a gene; V was cut back by 1 base and J by 6 bases.

The chain is built from TRBV4-1 and TRBJ2-7, with D possibly being TRBD1 (5 bases). The V end lost 1 base, the J end lost 4 bases, and 8 bases lay between the germline ends. CDR3 length equals 13 residues. Germline CDR1 MGHRA, CDR2 YSYEKL. For the CDR3, the DNA is TGCGCCAGCAGCCAAGCCCCAGGGTACGAGCAGTACTTC. It yields the protein CASSQAPGYEQYF.

The chain combines TRBV6-5 with TRBJ2-7; 10 nucleotides match TRBD2. Germline assignment: CDR1 MNHEY and CDR2 SVGAGI. V was pared by 4 bases and J by 3 bases, with 6 bases of the junction left unmatched. CDR3 length: 15 amino acids. The CDR3 region is CASSSPGTSDYEQYF. The CDR3 bases are TGTGCCAGCAGTTCCCCGGGGACTAGCGACTACGAGCAGTACTTC.

This clone was observed a handful of times. The CDR3 coding sequence is TGTGCCATCAGTGGGACAGGGCACAAGACTGAAGCTTTCTTT. This gives the protein CAISGTGHKTEAFF. The chain is built from TRBV10-3 and TRBJ1-1, with 8 bases matching TRBD1. CDR3 length: 14 amino acids. Germline loops: CDR1 ENHRY, CDR2 SYGVKD. V lost 4 bases, J lost 5 bases, and 6 bases stayed unmatched.

This clone was counted a single time. The V call is TRBV4-3, the J call TRBJ2-3, with D tentatively TRBD2 (5 bases). The CDR3 runs to 13 residues. The germline gives CDR1 LGHNA, CDR2 YSLEER. V was shortened by 2 bases and J by 5 bases, with 8 bases between the two germline ends. CDR3 coding DNA: TGCGCCAGCAGCCAACTACTAGGAGATACGCAGTATTTT. Translated, it gives CASSQLLGDTQYF.

CDR3 residues: CASSQDTHQETQYF. The CDR3 region has the DNA TGTGCCAGCTCCCAGGACACTCACCAAGAGACCCAGTACTTC. The rearrangement joins TRBV5-5 to TRBJ2-5; the D gene is possibly TRBD1 (5 bases). The CDR3 runs to 14 residues. Germline V gives CDR1 SGHKS, CDR2 YYEKEE (reference sequence). V was trimmed by 7 bases and J by 0 bases, leaving 13 bases between them.

The chain recombines TRBV2 with TRBJ1-4; 9 bases are shared with TRBD1. V was pared by 8 bases and J by 4 bases, with 8 bases of the junction left unmatched. Germline loops: CDR1 SNHLY, CDR2 FYNNEI. The CDR3 spans 15 residues. The CDR3 protein is CASRADRGNNEKLFF. The CDR3 DNA sequence: TGTGCCAGCCGAGCGGACAGGGGCAATAATGAAAAACTGTTTTTT.

The count of this clone is one. The CDR3 bases are TGTGCCAGCTCAGGACAGGAAGGAGAGACCCAGTACTTC. It specifies CASSGQEGETQYF. V is TRBV18 and J is TRBJ2-5; TRBD1 matches 7 bases. Unmatched junction bases numbered 4, after V lost 5 bases and J lost 4 bases. In germline, CDR1 is KGHSH, CDR2 LQKENI. The CDR3 has 13 residues. The full variable domain, rest sourced from reference TRBV18 and TRBJ2-5, is NAGVMQNPRHLVRRRGQEARLRCSPMKGHSHVYWYRQLPEEGLKFMVYLQKENIIDESGMPKERFSAEFPKEGPSILRIQQVVRGDSAAYFCASSGQEGETQYFGPGTRLLVL.

This clone was observed a few times. The CDR3 nucleotides read TGTGCCAGCTCCGACTTGATGAACACTGAAGCTTTCTTT. Its protein is CASSDLMNTEAFF. The chain uses TRBV12-3 or TRBV12-4 and TRBJ1-1, with D unclear. Trimming pared 8 bases from V and 0 bases from J, leaving 10 bases between. The CDR3 is made up of 13 amino acids.

This chain uses TRBV4-3 with TRBJ2-7; D is possibly TRBD1 (6 bases). CDR1 and CDR2 (germline): LGHNA, YSLEER. The CDR3 consists of 14 residues. V gave up 0 bases and J gave up 2 bases, with 8 bases separating them. The CDR3 spells CASSQETGPYEQYF. Written as DNA, the CDR3 is TGCGCCAGCAGCCAAGAAACAGGGCCCTACGAGCAGTACTTC.

The chain uses TRBV19 and TRBJ1-4; TRBD1 matches at 7 bases. The CDR3 has 17 amino acids. Trimming removed 6 bases from V and 5 bases from J; junction bases left unmatched: 15. The germline CDR1 and CDR2 sequences are LNHDA and SQIVND (reference sequence). The CDR3: CASSRVGTADFNEKLFF. CDR3 in DNA: TGTGCCAGTAGCCGAGTAGGGACAGCGGATTTCAATGAAAAACTGTTTTTT.

CDR3 loop: CASSQGHVGREQYF. In nucleotides, the CDR3 is TGTGCCAGCAGCCAAGGTCATGTGGGGCGCGAGCAGTACTTC. This chain connects TRBV3-1 (or the pseudogene TRBV3-2) to TRBJ2-7, with a weak D call TRBD1 (5 bases). This CDR3 spans 14 amino acids. Germline V lookup: CDR1 LGHDT, CDR2 YNNKEL (reference sequence). V lost 1 base, J lost 6 bases, and 13 bases lay in between.

V is TRBV3-1 (or the pseudogene TRBV3-2) and J is TRBJ2-6, with 7 bases matching TRBD2. V trimming: 4 bases; J trimming: 2 bases; junction bases outside the gene matches: 14. CDR3 length: 19 amino acids. In germline, CDR1 is LGHDT, CDR2 YNNKEL (reference sequence). Here the CDR3 reads CASSPERDYKNAGANVLTF. DNA of the CDR3: TGTGCCAGCAGCCCGGAGAGGGACTACAAAAACGCTGGGGCCAACGTCCTGACTTTC.

This clone has a handful of counts. V gene TRBV24-1 combines with J gene TRBJ2-1, with TRBD2 matching 7 bases. The CDR3 runs 17 residues. V was pared by 0 bases and J by 8 bases, with 12 bases of the junction left unmatched. Germline loops: CDR1 KGHDR, CDR2 SFDVKD. CDR3 loop: CATSDLPPGLKRHEQFF. The CDR3 nucleotides read TGTGCCACCAGTGATTTGCCTCCGGGACTAAAGAGACATGAGCAGTTCTTC.

This chain connects TRBV7-2 to TRBJ2-1; 8 positions match TRBD1. From germline, CDR1 is SGHTA and CDR2 FQGNSA. The CDR3 loop spans 14 amino acids. V dropped 5 bases and J dropped 8; count of bases not matched to a gene: 8. In DNA form, the CDR3 reads TGTGCCAGCAGCATCGACAGGGGTGTCGATGAGCAGTTCTTC. Protein sequence: CASSIDRGVDEQFF.

This sequence joins TRBV4-2 and TRBJ2-3, with 7 bases identical to TRBD1. Germline CDR1 reads LGHNA; CDR2 reads YNFKEQ. V shed 4 bases, J shed 4 bases, and the junction held 5 bases outside the gene matches. The CDR3 is made up of 14 amino acids. The CDR3 region is CASSPGQGADTQYF. CDR3 coding DNA: TGTGCCAGCAGCCCCGGCCAGGGGGCAGATACGCAGTATTTT.

As DNA, the CDR3 is TGTGCCAGCAGTTCGGTGACTGGTAGATCGTCCAACATTCAGTACTTC. It codes for CASSSVTGRSSNIQYF. The chain combines TRBV28 with TRBJ2-4; D ambiguous. The germline V gene has CDR1 MDHEN and CDR2 SYDVKM. CDR3 length: 16 amino acids. V was cut by 4 bases and J by 7 bases, with 20 bases left in between.

In this sample, this clone turned up once. The chain has TRBV7-9 and TRBJ1-2; maybe TRBD1 (5 bases). The germline V gene has CDR1 SEHNR and CDR2 FQNEAQ (reference sequence). CDR3 length: 16 residues. Trimming took off 5 bases at V and 5 bases at J, with 21 bases between the two ends. In nucleotides, the CDR3 is TGTGCCAGCAGCGGAGACAGCCCTGAAGTGGATTATGGCTACACCTTC. As protein: CASSGDSPEVDYGYTF.

The chain recombines TRBV11-3 with TRBJ2-7; 7 positions match TRBD1. The CDR3 extends over 15 amino acids. Trimming removed 4 bases from V and 2 bases from J; junction bases left unmatched: 8. Germline-derived CDR1 and CDR2 are SGHNT and YENEEA. The CDR3 loop reads CASSSDRVFPYEQYF. DNA of the CDR3: TGTGCCAGCAGCTCAGACAGGGTTTTCCCCTACGAGCAGTACTTC. The full variable domain, in which reference TRBV11-3 and TRBJ2-7 provide the parts outside the CDR3, is EAGVVQSPRYKIIEKKQPVAFWCNPISGHNTLYWYLQNLGQGPELLIRYENEEAVDDSQLPKDRFSAERLKGVDSTLKIQPAELGDSAVYLCASSSDRVFPYEQYFGPGTRLTVT.

J is TRBJ2-1 and V is TRBV4-3; 15 bases are a match to TRBD2. The CDR3 length is 20 residues. With V trimmed by 4 bases and J by 5 bases, 15 bases remained unmatched. CDR1 is LGHNA and CDR2 is YSLEER in the germline V gene. DNA of the CDR3: TGCGCCAGCAGCCTACTAGGACTAGCGGGAGGGTATTTTATCGACAATGAGCAGTTCTTC. Encoded protein: CASSLLGLAGGYFIDNEQFF.